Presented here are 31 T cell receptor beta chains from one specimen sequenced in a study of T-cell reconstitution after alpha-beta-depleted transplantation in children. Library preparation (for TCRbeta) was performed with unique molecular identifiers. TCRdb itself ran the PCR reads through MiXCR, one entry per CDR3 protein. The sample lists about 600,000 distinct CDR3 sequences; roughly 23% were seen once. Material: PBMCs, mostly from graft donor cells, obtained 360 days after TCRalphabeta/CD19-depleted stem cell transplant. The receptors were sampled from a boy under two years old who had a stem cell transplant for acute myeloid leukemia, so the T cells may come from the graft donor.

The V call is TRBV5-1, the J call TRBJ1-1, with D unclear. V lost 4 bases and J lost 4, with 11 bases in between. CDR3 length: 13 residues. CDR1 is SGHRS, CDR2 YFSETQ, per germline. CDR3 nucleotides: TGCGCCAGCAGCCCGGTCGGGAGCACTGAAGCTTTCTTT. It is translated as CASSPVGSTEAFF.

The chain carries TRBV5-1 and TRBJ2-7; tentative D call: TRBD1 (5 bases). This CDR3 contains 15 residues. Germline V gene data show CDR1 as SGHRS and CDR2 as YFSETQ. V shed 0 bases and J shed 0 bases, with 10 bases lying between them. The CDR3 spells CASSLEQAYSYEQYF. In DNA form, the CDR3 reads TGCGCCAGCAGCTTGGAACAGGCGTACTCCTACGAGCAGTACTTC. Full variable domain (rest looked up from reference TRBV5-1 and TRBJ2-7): KAGVTQTPRYLIKTRGQQVTLSCSPISGHRSVSWYQQTPGQGLQFLFEYFSETQRNKGNFPGRFSGRQFSNSRSEMNVSTLELGDSALYLCASSLEQAYSYEQYFGPGTRLTVT.

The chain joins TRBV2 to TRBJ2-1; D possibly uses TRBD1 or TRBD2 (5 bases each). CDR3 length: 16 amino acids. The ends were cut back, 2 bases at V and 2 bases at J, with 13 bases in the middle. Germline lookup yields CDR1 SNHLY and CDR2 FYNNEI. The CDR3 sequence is CASSESRGPAYNEQFF. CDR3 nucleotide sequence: TGTGCCAGCAGTGAATCTCGGGGACCAGCCTACAATGAGCAGTTCTTC. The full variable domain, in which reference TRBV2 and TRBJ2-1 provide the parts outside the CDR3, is EPEVTQTPSHQVTQMGQEVILRCVPISNHLYFYWYRQILGQKVEFLVSFYNNEISEKSEIFDDQFSVERPDGSNFTLKIRSTKLEDSAMYFCASSESRGPAYNEQFFGPGTRLTVL.

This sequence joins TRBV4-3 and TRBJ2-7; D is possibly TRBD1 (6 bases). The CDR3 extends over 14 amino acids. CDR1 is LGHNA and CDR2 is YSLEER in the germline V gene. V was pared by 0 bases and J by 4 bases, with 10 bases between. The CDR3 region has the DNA TGCGCCAGCAGCCAAGAAGGGACACAATACGAGCAGTACTTC. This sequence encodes CASSQEGTQYEQYF.

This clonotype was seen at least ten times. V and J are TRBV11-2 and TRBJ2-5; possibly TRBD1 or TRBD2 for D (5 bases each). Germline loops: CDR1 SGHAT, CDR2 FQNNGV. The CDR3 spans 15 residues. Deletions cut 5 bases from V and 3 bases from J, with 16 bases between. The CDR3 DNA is TGTGCCAGCAGCCCTAGCCCAGGGCGAAAAGAGACCCAGTACTTC. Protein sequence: CASSPSPGRKETQYF. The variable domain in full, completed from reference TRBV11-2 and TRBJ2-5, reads EAGVAQSPRYKIIEKRQSVAFWCNPISGHATLYWYQQILGQGPKLLIQFQNNGVVDDSQLPKDRFSAERLKGVDSTLKIQPAKLEDSAVYLCASSPSPGRKETQYFGPGTRLLVL.

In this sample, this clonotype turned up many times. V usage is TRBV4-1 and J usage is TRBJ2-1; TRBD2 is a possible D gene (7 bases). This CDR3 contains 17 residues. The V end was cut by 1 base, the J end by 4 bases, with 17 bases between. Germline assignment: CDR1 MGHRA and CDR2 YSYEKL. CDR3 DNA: TGCGCCAGCAGCCAAGCCTCCAGGGGACTATCGTACAATGAGCAGTTCTTC. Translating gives CASSQASRGLSYNEQFF.

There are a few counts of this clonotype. CDR3 loop: CATSRDGQGKIYNEQFF. CDR3 DNA: TGTGCCACCAGCAGAGATGGGCAGGGGAAAATCTACAATGAGCAGTTCTTC. The rearrangement joins TRBV15 to TRBJ2-1, with a tentative D call TRBD1 (6 bases). V lost 0 bases, J lost 3 bases, and 15 bases lay in between. The germline V gene has CDR1 LNHNV and CDR2 YYDKDF (reference sequence). This CDR3 region has 17 residues. The whole variable domain, filled in from reference TRBV15 and TRBJ2-1, reads DAMVIQNPRYQVTQFGKPVTLSCSQTLNHNVMYWYQQKSSQAPKLLFHYYDKDFNNEADTPDNFQSRRPNTSFCFLDIRSPGLGDTAMYLCATSRDGQGKIYNEQFFGPGTRLTVL.

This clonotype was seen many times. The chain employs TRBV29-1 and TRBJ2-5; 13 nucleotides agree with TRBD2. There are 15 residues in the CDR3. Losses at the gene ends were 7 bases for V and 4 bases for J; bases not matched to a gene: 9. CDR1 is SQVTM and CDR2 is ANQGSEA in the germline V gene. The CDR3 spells CSARLAGGPLETQYF. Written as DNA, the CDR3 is TGCAGCGCAAGACTAGCGGGGGGACCTCTAGAGACCCAGTACTTC.

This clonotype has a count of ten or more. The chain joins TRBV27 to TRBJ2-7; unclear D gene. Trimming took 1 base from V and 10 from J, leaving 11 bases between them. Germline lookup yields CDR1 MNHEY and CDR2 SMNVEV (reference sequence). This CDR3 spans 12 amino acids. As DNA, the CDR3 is TGTGCCAGCAGTTTATTGGGAAGTGATCAGTACTTC. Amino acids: CASSLLGSDQYF.

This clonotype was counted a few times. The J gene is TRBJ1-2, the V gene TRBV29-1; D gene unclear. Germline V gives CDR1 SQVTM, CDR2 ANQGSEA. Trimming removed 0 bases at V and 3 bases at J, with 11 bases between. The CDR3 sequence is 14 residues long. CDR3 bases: TGCAGCGTTGAAGACACAGTGGAGTACTATGGCTACACCTTC. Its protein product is CSVEDTVEYYGYTF.

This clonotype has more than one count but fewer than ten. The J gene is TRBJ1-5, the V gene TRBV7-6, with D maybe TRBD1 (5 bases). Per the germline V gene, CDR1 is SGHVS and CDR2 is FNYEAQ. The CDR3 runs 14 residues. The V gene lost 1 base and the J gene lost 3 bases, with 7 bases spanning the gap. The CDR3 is CASSLEGTNQPQHF. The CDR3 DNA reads TGTGCCAGCAGCTTAGAAGGGACCAATCAGCCCCAGCATTTT.

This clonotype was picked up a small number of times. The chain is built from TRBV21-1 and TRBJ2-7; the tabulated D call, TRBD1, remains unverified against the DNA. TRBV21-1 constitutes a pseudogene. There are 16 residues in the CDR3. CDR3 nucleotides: TGTGCCAGCAGCAAATGCAGGGGAGGTCGCGGCTACGAGCAGTACTTC. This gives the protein CASSKCRGGRGYEQYF.

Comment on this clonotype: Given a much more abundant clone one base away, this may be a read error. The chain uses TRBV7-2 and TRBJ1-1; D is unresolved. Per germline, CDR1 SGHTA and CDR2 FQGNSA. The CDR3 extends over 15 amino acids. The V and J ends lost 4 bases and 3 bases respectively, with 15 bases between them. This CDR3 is CASSSPLTCYTEAFF. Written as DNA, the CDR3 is TGTGCCAGCAGCTCCCCACTGACGTGTTACACTGAAGCTTTCTTT.

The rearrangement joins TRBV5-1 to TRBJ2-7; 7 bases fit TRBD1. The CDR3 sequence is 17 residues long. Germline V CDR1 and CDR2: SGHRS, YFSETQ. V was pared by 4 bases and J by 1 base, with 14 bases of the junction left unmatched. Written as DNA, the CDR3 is TGCGCCAGCAGCCCCGACCTACAGACAGGGCAATCCTACGAGCAGTACTTC. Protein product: CASSPDLQTGQSYEQYF. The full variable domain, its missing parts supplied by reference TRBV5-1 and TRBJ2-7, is KAGVTQTPRYLIKTRGQQVTLSCSPISGHRSVSWYQQTPGQGLQFLFEYFSETQRNKGNFPGRFSGRQFSNSRSEMNVSTLELGDSALYLCASSPDLQTGQSYEQYFGPGTRLTVT.

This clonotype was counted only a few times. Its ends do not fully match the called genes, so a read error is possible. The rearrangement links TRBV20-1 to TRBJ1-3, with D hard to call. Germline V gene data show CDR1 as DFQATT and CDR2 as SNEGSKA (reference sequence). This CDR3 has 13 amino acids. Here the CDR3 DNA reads TGCAGTGCTAGAGATTATATCACGCGGCAGCCGAAGTTT. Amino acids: CSARDYITRQPKF.

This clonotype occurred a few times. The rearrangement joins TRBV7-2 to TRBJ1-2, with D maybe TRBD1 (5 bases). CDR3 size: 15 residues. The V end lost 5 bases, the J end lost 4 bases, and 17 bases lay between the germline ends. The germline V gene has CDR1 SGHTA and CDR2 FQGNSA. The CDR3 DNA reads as TGTGCCAGCAGCCCCCCGGGGACGCTCTTCTATGGCTACACCTTC. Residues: CASSPPGTLFYGYTF.

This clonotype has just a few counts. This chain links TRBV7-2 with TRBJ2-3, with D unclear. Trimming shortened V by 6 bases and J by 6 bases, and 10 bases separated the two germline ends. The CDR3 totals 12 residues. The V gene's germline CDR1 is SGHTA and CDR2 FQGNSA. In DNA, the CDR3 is TGTGCCAGCAGACACAGAGGCGATACGCAGTATTTT. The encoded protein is CASRHRGDTQYF. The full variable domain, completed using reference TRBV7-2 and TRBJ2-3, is GAGVSQSPSNKVTEKGKDVELRCDPISGHTALYWYRQSLGQGLEFLIYFQGNSAPDKSGLPSDRFSAERTGGSVSTLTIQRTQQEDSAVYLCASRHRGDTQYFGPGTRLTVL.

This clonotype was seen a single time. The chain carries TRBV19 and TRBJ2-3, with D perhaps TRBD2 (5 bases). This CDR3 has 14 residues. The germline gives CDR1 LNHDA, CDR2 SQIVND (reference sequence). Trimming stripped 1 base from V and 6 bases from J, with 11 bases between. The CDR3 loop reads CASSIGRTWDTQYF. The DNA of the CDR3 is TGTGCCAGTAGTATAGGGCGGACTTGGGATACGCAGTATTTT.

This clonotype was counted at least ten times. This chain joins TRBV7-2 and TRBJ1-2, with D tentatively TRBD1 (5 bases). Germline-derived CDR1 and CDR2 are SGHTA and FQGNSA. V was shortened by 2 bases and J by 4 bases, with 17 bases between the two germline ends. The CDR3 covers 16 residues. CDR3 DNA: TGTGCCAGCAGCTTATGGGGTCGGGGCGATGGCTATGGCTACACCTTC. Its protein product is CASSLWGRGDGYGYTF.

The chain's CDR3 is CASWARVNPTNEQFF. The CDR3, as DNA: TGTGCCAGCTGGGCCAGGGTTAATCCTACCAATGAGCAGTTCTTC. The chain uses TRBV15 and TRBJ2-1; tentative D call: TRBD1 (5 bases). CDR1 and CDR2 (germline): LNHNV, YYDKDF (reference sequence). The ends were cut back, 10 bases at V and 6 bases at J, with 22 bases in the middle. The CDR3 runs 15 residues.

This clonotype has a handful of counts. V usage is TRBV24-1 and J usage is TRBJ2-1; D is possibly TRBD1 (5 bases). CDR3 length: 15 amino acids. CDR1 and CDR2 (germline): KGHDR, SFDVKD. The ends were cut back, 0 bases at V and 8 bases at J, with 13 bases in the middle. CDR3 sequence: CATSDLSAGNHEQFF. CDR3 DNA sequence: TGTGCCACCAGTGATTTGTCGGCAGGGAACCATGAGCAGTTCTTC.

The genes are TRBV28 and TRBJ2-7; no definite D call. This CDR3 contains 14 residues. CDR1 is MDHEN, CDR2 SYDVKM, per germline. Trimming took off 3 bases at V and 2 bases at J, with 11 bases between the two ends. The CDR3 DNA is TGTGCCAGCAGTTTGCGGCAACAGCCCTACGAGCAGTACGTC. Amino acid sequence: CASSLRQQPYEQYV.

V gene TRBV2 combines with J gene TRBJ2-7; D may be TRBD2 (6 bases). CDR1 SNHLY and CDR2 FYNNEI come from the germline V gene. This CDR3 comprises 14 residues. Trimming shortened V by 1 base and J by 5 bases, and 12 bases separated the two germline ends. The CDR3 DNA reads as TGTGCCAGCAGTGAAGTGGAGGGGTACCACGAGCAGTACGTC. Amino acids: CASSEVEGYHEQYV.

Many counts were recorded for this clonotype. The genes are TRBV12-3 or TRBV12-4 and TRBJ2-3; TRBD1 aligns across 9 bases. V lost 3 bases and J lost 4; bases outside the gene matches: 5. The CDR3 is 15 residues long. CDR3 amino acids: CASSFRDRVSDTQYF. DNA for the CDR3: TGTGCCAGCAGTTTCCGGGACAGGGTGTCAGATACGCAGTATTTT.

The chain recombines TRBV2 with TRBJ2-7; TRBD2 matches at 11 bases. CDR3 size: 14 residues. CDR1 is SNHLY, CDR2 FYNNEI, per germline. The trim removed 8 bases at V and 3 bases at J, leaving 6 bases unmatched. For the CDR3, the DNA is TGTGCCAGCTGTTTTGGACTAGCGGGCTACGAGCAGTACGTC. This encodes CASCFGLAGYEQYV.

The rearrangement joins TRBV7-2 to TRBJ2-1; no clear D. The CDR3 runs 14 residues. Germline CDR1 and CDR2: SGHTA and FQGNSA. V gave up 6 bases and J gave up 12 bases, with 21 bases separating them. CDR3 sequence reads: CASSSPGKTLGQFF. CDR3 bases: TGTGCCAGCAGTTCTCCGGGCAAAACTCTAGGGCAGTTCTTC.

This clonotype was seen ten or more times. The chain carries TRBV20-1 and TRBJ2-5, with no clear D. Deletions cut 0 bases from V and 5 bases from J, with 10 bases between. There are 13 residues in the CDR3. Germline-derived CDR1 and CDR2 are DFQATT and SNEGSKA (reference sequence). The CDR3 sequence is CSAREVGTETQYF. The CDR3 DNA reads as TGCAGTGCTAGAGAAGTCGGTACGGAGACCCAGTACTTC.

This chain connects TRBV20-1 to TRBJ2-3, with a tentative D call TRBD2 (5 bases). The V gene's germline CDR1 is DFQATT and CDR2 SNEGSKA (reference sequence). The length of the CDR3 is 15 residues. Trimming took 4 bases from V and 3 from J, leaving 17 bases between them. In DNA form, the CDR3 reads TGCAGTGCTAAGACCCCTCCTGGGAGTACAGATACGCAGTATTTT. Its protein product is CSAKTPPGSTDTQYF.

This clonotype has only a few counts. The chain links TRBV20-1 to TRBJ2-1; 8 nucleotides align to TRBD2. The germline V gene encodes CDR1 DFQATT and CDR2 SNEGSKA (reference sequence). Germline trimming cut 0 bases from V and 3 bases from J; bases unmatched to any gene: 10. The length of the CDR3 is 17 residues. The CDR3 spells CSARDLTRGDLYNEQFF. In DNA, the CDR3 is TGCAGTGCTAGAGATCTTACGCGGGGGGACCTCTACAATGAGCAGTTCTTC.

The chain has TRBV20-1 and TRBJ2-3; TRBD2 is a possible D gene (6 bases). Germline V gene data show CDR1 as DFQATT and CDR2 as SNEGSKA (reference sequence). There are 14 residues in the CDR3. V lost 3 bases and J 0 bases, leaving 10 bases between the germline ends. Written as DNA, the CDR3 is TGCAGTGCTAGTGACCGGGGGAGCACAGATACGCAGTATTTT. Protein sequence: CSASDRGSTDTQYF.

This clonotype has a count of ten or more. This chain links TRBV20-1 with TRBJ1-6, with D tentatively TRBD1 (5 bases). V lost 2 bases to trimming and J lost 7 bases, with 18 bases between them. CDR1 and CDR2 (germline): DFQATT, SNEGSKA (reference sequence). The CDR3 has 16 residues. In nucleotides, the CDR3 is TGCAGTGCTAGATGGGTAGACAGCACGGGCAATTCACCCCTCCACTTT. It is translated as CSARWVDSTGNSPLHF.